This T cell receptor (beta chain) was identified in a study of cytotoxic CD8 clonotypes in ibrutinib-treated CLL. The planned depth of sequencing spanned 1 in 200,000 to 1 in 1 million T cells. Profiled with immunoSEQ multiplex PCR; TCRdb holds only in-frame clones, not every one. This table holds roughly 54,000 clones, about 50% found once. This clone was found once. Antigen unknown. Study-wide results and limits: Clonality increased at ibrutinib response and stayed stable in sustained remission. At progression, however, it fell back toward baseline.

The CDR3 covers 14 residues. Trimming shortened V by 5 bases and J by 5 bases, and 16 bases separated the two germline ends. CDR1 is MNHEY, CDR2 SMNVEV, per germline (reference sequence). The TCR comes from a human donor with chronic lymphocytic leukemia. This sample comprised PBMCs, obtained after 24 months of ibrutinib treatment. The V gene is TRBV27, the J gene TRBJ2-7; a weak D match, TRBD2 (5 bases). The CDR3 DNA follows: TGTGCCAGCAGTACGGGGTACGAGGGCGACGAGCAGTACTTC. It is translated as CASSTGYEGDEQYF.